These 8 T cell receptor beta chains came from one sample sequenced in a study of blood T cell repertoires in COVID-19. Profiling relied on immunoSEQ multiplex PCR, and the TCRdb table lists in-frame clones only, not all of them. The sample carries hundreds of thousands of clones, approximately 82% recorded once. Material: PBMCs or T cells enriched from blood (not recorded which). The receptors originated from a man in his forties who had been exposed to COVID-19.

This clone was seen a single time. The chain employs TRBV9 and TRBJ2-1; TRBD2 is a possible D gene (5 bases). The CDR3 is made up of 18 amino acids. V lost 2 bases, J lost 5 bases, and 23 bases lay in between. The V gene's germline CDR1 is SGDLS and CDR2 YYNGEE. The CDR3 region is CASSVTSGTDSADNEQFF. The CDR3 region has the DNA TGTGCCAGCAGCGTTACCTCGGGAACCGATTCCGCCGACAATGAGCAGTTCTTC.

The V gene is TRBV29-1, the J gene TRBJ2-1; TRBD2 matches at 7 bases. V shed 6 bases, J shed 8 bases, and the junction held 7 bases outside the gene matches. CDR1 SQVTM and CDR2 ANQGSEA come from the germline V gene. The CDR3 totals 12 residues. This CDR3 is CSVSGGSDEQFF. The CDR3 DNA reads as TGCAGCGTCTCGGGGGGTAGTGATGAGCAGTTCTTC.

The chain couples TRBV7-9 to TRBJ2-3; TRBD1 aligns across 8 bases. Germline assignment: CDR1 SEHNR and CDR2 FQNEAQ (reference sequence). V shed 1 base and J 6 bases; nucleotides not matched to a gene: 0. This CDR3 region has 13 residues. The chain's CDR3 is CASSLGTGDTQYF. The CDR3 DNA is TGTGCCAGCAGCTTAGGGACAGGGGATACGCAGTATTTT.

The chain combines TRBV2 with TRBJ1-4; the match to TRBD1 covers 7 bases. J lost 7 bases, V lost 6 bases, and 11 bases had no gene match. The CDR3 sequence is 15 residues long. CDR1 and CDR2 (germline): SNHLY, FYNNEI. The DNA for the CDR3 is TGTGCCAGCAGGGGACAGACCTCTGGGGGTGAAAAACTGTTTTTT. Its protein product is CASRGQTSGGEKLFF.

This CDR3 reads CASSSLGGKAGTYEQYF. CDR3 coding DNA: TGTGCCAGCAGCTCTTTGGGAGGGAAAGCAGGAACCTACGAGCAGTACTTC. The chain links TRBV7-9 to TRBJ2-7, with 7 bases lining up with TRBD2. V shed 4 bases and J 2 bases; nucleotides not matched to a gene: 14. In germline, CDR1 is SEHNR, CDR2 FQNEAQ (reference sequence). This CDR3 has 17 residues.

V usage is TRBV5-1 and J usage is TRBJ1-1; 8 bases are shared with TRBD1. CDR3 length: 13 amino acids. Germline CDR1 is SGHRS and CDR2 is YFSETQ. V dropped 4 bases and J dropped 5; count of bases not matched to a gene: 4. CDR3 residues: CASSLQGVTEAFF. The CDR3 nucleotides are TGCGCCAGCAGCCTACAGGGGGTTACTGAAGCTTTCTTT.

The chain links TRBV11-2 to TRBJ1-1; D remains unclear. Germline V gene lookup returns CDR1 SGHAT and CDR2 FQNNGV. V dropped 5 bases and J dropped 0 bases, with 7 bases sitting between them. The CDR3 spans 13 residues. DNA for the CDR3: TGTGCCAGCAGCCGCGTCCTGAACACTGAAGCTTTCTTT. Translation: CASSRVLNTEAFF.

J is TRBJ1-2 and V is TRBV5-1; no reliable D call. V dropped 0 bases and J dropped 5 bases, with 11 bases sitting between them. Looked up from germline, CDR1 is SGHRS and CDR2 is YFSETQ. This CDR3 has 14 amino acids. CDR3: CASSLGQSGYGYTF. Here the CDR3 DNA reads TGCGCCAGCAGCTTGGGCCAAAGCGGGTATGGCTACACCTTC.